One and the same sample provided the 20 T cell receptor beta chains below, sequenced in a study of metastatic and nonmetastatic thyroid tumors. TCRdb re-called clones via MiXCR from the PCR reads. The sample carries 30,000 to 40,000 clones, approximately 30% recorded once. Every patient was untreated before thyroid surgery. Sequenced sample: blood. The receptors stem from a female donor with papillary thyroid cancer or a benign thyroid nodule (not recorded which). Some clones in this sample may be carry-over from other donors' samples.

This clone occurred a few times. The V call is TRBV7-2, the J call TRBJ2-2; D not resolved. V lost 10 bases and J 1 base, leaving 4 bases between the germline ends. Germline CDR1 is SGHTA and CDR2 is FQGNSA. The length of the CDR3 is 11 residues. CDR3 sequence: CATLNTGELFF. The CDR3 DNA sequence: TGTGCCACCCTGAACACCGGGGAGCTGTTTTTT. The full variable domain, with the rest looked up from reference TRBV7-2 and TRBJ2-2, is GAGVSQSPSNKVTEKGKDVELRCDPISGHTALYWYRQSLGQGLEFLIYFQGNSAPDKSGLPSDRFSAERTGGSVSTLTIQRTQQEDSAVYLCATLNTGELFFGEGSRLTVL.

This clone was recorded at least ten times. Given a much more abundant clone one base away, this may be a read error. The chain links TRBV6-7 to TRBJ2-3; TRBD2 matches at 9 bases. TRBV6-7 is an ORF, with its function uncertain. The CDR3 length is 14 residues. The CDR3 sequence: CAIGGGLAGNTRYF. The CDR3 nucleotides are TGTGCCATTGGAGGGGGGCTAGCGGGGAATACGCGGTATTTT.

The table lists this clone with many counts. The chain recombines TRBV3-1 with TRBJ2-7; D is perhaps TRBD2 (6 bases). V was clipped by 8 bases and J by 6 bases, with 11 bases between them. CDR1 and CDR2 from the germline V gene are LGHDT and YNNKEL (reference sequence). This CDR3 spans 11 amino acids. CDR3 protein: CASRRGPEQYF. In DNA, the CDR3 is TGTGCCAGCCGGCGGGGACCCGAGCAGTACTTC.

Only a few counts were recorded for this clone. The junction does not match germline at one end; this may be a read error. As DNA, the CDR3 is TGCGCCAGCAGATTTACAGGGTGCTGGATCTCAGCTAACTATGGCTACACCTTC. The encoded protein is CASRFTGCWISANYGYTF. The rearrangement links TRBV6-2 or TRBV6-3 to TRBJ1-2; D is possibly TRBD1 (6 bases). The CDR3 is made up of 18 amino acids. Germline V gives CDR1 MNHEY, CDR2 SVGEGT.

This clone was counted a single time. The gene calls are TRBV5-4 and TRBJ2-1, with D unresolved. Germline V lookup: CDR1 SGHNT, CDR2 YYREEE (reference sequence). The V end lost 2 bases, the J end lost 8 bases, and 20 bases lay between the germline ends. The CDR3 sequence is 16 residues long. For the CDR3, the DNA is TGTGCCAGCAGCTTCTGGTCCAGGTTGTGGGCAGATGAGCAGTTCTTC. Its protein product is CASSFWSRLWADEQFF.

About this clone itself: This may arise from a read error, as a much more abundant clone is one base away. The rearrangement uses TRBV9 and TRBJ2-5; D gene uncertain. Trimming took 4 bases from V and 5 from J, leaving 12 bases between them. Germline V lookup: CDR1 SGDLS, CDR2 YYNGEE. This CDR3 contains 13 residues. The CDR3 region has the DNA TGTGCCAGCAGCTTCCGAACCCACGAGACCCAGTACTTC. Its protein product is CASSFRTHETQYF.

This clone was picked up many times. This chain uses TRBV19 with TRBJ2-4; 7 bases fit TRBD1. This CDR3 is 15 amino acids long. J was trimmed by 7 bases and V by 3 bases; bases with no gene match: 9. From germline, CDR1 is LNHDA and CDR2 SQIVND (reference sequence). CDR3 bases: TGTGCCAGTAGTATGGGCAGGGGGAGTTTTAACATTCAGTACTTC. Protein product: CASSMGRGSFNIQYF.

The sample holds a few counts of this clone. A junction boundary mismatches the germline segment, possibly from a read error. The V gene is TRBV10-3, the J gene TRBJ1-2; tentatively, D is TRBD1 (5 bases). The germline V gene encodes CDR1 ENHRY and CDR2 SYGVKD. The CDR3 runs to 14 residues. CDR3 DNA sequence: TGTGCCTCACAGGCACAGACATCTCTGTATGTCTACACCTTC. Its translation is CASQAQTSLYVYTF.

The V call is TRBV20-1, the J call TRBJ2-2; TRBD1 matches 8 bases. Trimming took 3 bases from V and 1 from J; bases not matched to a gene: 4. In germline, CDR1 is DFQATT, CDR2 SNEGSKA (reference sequence). The length of the CDR3 is 15 residues. CDR3 sequence (DNA): TGCAGTGCTAGTCCCGGACAGGGGAACACCGGGGAGCTGTTTTTT. Protein sequence: CSASPGQGNTGELFF.

This clone was counted ten times or more. This chain joins TRBV13 and TRBJ2-1, with 9 bases matching TRBD2. The CDR3 runs 16 residues. CDR1 and CDR2 from the germline V gene are PRHDT and FYEKMQ (reference sequence). Germline trimming cut 0 bases from V and 4 bases from J; bases unmatched to any gene: 4. This CDR3 reads CASSLGTSGTYNEQFF. CDR3 nucleotide sequence: TGTGCCAGCAGCTTAGGGACTAGCGGCACTTACAATGAGCAGTTCTTC.

This chain uses TRBV9 with TRBJ1-1; D gene unclear. Germline-derived CDR1 and CDR2 are SGDLS and YYNGEE. CDR3 length: 13 amino acids. Trimming left V 6 bases short and J 5 bases short, with 14 bases between. The chain's CDR3 is CASITSMRTEAFF. In DNA, the CDR3 is TGTGCCAGCATTACCAGCATGAGGACTGAAGCTTTCTTT. Complete variable domain (other parts from reference TRBV9 and TRBJ1-1): DSGVTQTPKHLITATGQRVTLRCSPRSGDLSVYWYQQSLDQGLQFLIQYYNGEERAKGNILERFSAQQFPDLHSELNLSSLELGDSALYFCASITSMRTEAFFGQGTRLTVV.

This clone rates as medium-sized. The chain employs TRBV20-1 and TRBJ2-7, with 8 bases identical to TRBD1. Trimming at V came to 1 base and at J to 1 base, leaving 3 bases not matched to a gene. Germline-derived CDR1 and CDR2 are DFQATT and SNEGSKA (reference sequence). CDR3 length: 14 amino acids. The CDR3 DNA reads as TGCAGTGCTAGAGGCCGACAGGGGTCCTACGAGCAGTACTTC. It yields the protein CSARGRQGSYEQYF.

In its sample, this clone was seen a few times. This rearrangement joins TRBV6-2 or TRBV6-3 to TRBJ2-2; D is perhaps TRBD1 or TRBD2 (5 bases each). The CDR3 is 15 residues long. V gave up 6 bases and J gave up 4 bases, with 15 bases separating them. Germline V CDR1 and CDR2: MNHEY, SVGEGT. The CDR3 region has the DNA TGTGCCAGCAGACCGGGACGGCTTAGCACCGGGGAGCTGTTTTTT. Residues: CASRPGRLSTGELFF.

As to this clone: One end of the junction varies from germline; a read error may be responsible. This sample also contains other DNA sequences that code for the same CDR3. This chain joins TRBV12-3 or TRBV12-4 and TRBJ1-5; tentatively, D is TRBD1 (5 bases). The length of the CDR3 is 14 residues. CDR3 DNA sequence: TGTGCCAGCAGTTCAGGGTCAGGGCATCAGCCACAGCATTTT. Translating gives CASSSGSGHQPQHF.

This clone was recorded many times. This sequence joins TRBV7-6 and TRBJ2-2; D call uncertain. Germline-derived CDR1 and CDR2 are SGHVS and FNYEAQ. The V gene lost 6 bases and the J gene lost 9 bases, with 11 bases spanning the gap. CDR3 length: 12 residues. The CDR3 DNA follows: TGTGCCAGCAGTCCCCTGGGGAGGGAGCTGTTTTTT. Residues: CASSPLGRELFF.

This clone was observed many times. The rearrangement joins TRBV4-1 to TRBJ2-2; possible D gene TRBD2, 6 bases. Trimming pared 8 bases from V and 0 bases from J, leaving 13 bases between. Per germline, CDR1 MGHRA and CDR2 YSYEKL. This CDR3 has 15 residues. The CDR3: CASGVADTNTGELFF. The CDR3 region has the DNA TGCGCCAGCGGGGTAGCGGACACGAACACCGGGGAGCTGTTTTTT.

This clone has at least ten counts. This sequence may be a read error, since a much larger clone differs from it by one base. The same CDR3 can be traced to other DNA sequences in this sample. V usage is TRBV7-2 and J usage is TRBJ2-2; D call uncertain. Germline V lookup: CDR1 SGHTA, CDR2 FQGNSA. The CDR3 has 12 amino acids. The CDR3 loop is CASSSYTRELFF. DNA for the CDR3: TGTGCCAGCAGCTCTTACACCCGGGAGCTGTTTTTT.

On this clone itself: At one end, the junction sequence differs from germline, possibly due to a read error. The sample carries other DNA sequences with the same CDR3. The genes are TRBV5-1 and TRBJ2-3; 9 bases fit TRBD2. The CDR3 length is 14 residues. Germline CDR1 is SGHRS and CDR2 is YFSETQ. For the CDR3, the DNA is TGTGCCAGCACCCGGACTAGCGACGCAGATACTCAGTATTTT. Its protein product is CASTRTSDADTQYF.

The V and J genes are TRBV18 and TRBJ2-7; 10 bases line up with TRBD2. Losses at the gene ends were 0 bases for V and 4 bases for J; bases not matched to a gene: 6. The CDR3 spans 16 residues. Per germline, CDR1 KGHSH and CDR2 LQKENI. CDR3 sequence (DNA): TGTGCCAGCTCACCACCGGGGACTAGCGCCCTTTACGAGCAGTACTTC. It yields the protein CASSPPGTSALYEQYF.

This clone was detected only a few times. The gene calls are TRBV12-5 and TRBJ2-7, with a tentative D call TRBD1 (6 bases). The CDR3 runs 15 residues. V was trimmed by 3 bases and J by 4 bases, leaving 16 bases between them. Looked up from germline, CDR1 is LGHNT and CDR2 is FRNRAP. Here the CDR3 reads CASGFLQGDRYEQYF. The DNA of the CDR3 is TGTGCTAGTGGTTTCTTACAGGGAGATCGTTACGAGCAGTACTTC.